This T cell receptor beta chain came from a study of blood T cell repertoires in COVID-19. Study-level information: Spain, Italy and the United States supplied samples that represented acute and convalescent COVID-19. T cells, B-cell-depleted T cells, or PBMCs supplied cDNA or gDNA.

This clone was picked up one time. Per the study methods: Reference gene primer amplification gave estimated nucleated cell counts. Sequenced by immunoSEQ multiplex PCR; TCRdb stores in-frame clones only, minus some. V and J calls and clone size are those listed in that table; D and trimming were worked out from the DNA. Of about 220,000 clones listed, 80% to 90% are singletons. The ends lost 1 base at V and 5 bases at J; junction bases unmatched: 18. The CDR3 sequence is 19 residues long. From germline, CDR1 is SGHVS and CDR2 FNYEAQ. The chain combines TRBV7-6 with TRBJ2-7; 9 positions match TRBD1. Sequencing was done on a sample of peripheral blood. This clonotype was sampled from a man in his fifties or sixties who had recovered from COVID-19. This chain's CDR3 is CASSLGPAWSGTGFDEQYF. The CDR3 DNA reads as TGTGCCAGCAGCTTAGGGCCCGCGTGGTCCGGGACAGGGTTCGACGAGCAGTACTTC.